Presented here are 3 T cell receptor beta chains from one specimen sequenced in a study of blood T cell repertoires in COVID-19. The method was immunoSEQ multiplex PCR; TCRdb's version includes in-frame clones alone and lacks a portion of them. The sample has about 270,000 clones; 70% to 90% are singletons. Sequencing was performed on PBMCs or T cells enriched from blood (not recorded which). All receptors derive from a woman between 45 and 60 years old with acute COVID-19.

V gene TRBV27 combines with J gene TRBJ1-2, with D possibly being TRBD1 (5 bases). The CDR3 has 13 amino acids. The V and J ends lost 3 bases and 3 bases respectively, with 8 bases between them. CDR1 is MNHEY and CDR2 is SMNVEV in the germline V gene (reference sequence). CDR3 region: CASSLQGDYGYTF. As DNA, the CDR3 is TGTGCCAGCAGTTTGCAGGGTGACTATGGCTACACCTTC.

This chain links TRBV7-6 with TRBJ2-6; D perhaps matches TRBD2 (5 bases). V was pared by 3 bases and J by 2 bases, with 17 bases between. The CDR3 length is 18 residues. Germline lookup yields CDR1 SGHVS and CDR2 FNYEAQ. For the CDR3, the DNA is TGTGCCAGCAGCTTGGCGGGCCCTCCATCGGCTGGGGCCAACGTCCTGACTTTC. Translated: CASSLAGPPSAGANVLTF.

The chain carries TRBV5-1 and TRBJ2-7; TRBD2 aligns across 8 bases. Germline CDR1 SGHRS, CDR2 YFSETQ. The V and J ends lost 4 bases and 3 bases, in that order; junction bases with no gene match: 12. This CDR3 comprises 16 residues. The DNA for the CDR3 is TGCGCCAGCAGCCTTCCGTCGGGGGGGTCCGACTACGAGCAGTACTTC. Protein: CASSLPSGGSDYEQYF.